This T cell receptor (beta chain) originates from a study of blood T cell repertoires in COVID-19. Study details: Samples of COVID-19 (acute and convalescent) were obtained from the United States, Italy and Spain. From T cells, B-cell-depleted T cells, or PBMCs came the material, which was cDNA or gDNA.

Repertoires were generated with immunoSEQ multiplex PCR, while TCRdb's copy carries only in-frame clones and drops some. This sample yields about 400,000 clones, of which 75% to 90% are seen a single time; just over 7% belongs to the top ten. Seattle's cohort entered during active infection and was followed longitudinally. The V and J ends lost 3 bases and 6 bases respectively, with 8 bases between them. This CDR3 is built from 12 residues. The sequence came from a woman aged 60-70 years with COVID-19, enrolled during active disease. The chain recombines TRBV12-3 or TRBV12-4 with TRBJ1-2, with D uncertain. The sample taken for sequencing was peripheral blood. In DNA, the CDR3 is TGTGCCAGCAGTTTCGGAGCAGATGGCTACACCTTC. Translating it yields CASSFGADGYTF.